This entry lists 4 T cell receptor beta chains sequenced from one sample in a study of T cells in localized non-small cell lung cancer. This table comes from immunoSEQ multiplex PCR, and its TCRdb copy is limited to in-frame clones, with some not included. The sample has about 70,000 clones, 70% to 90% seen once. The source was peripheral blood, collected before any cancer treatment. Receptors were obtained from a male donor at least 60 years old with stage III squamous cell lung carcinoma.

This chain joins TRBV2 and TRBJ2-3; perhaps TRBD1 as D (5 bases). Trimming took off 7 bases at V and 4 bases at J, with 12 bases between the two ends. The length of the CDR3 is 13 residues. The germline gives CDR1 SNHLY, CDR2 FYNNEI. The CDR3 region is CASIAREADTQYF. In nucleotides, the CDR3 is TGTGCCAGCATCGCCAGGGAAGCAGATACGCAGTATTTT.

This chain connects TRBV4-3 to TRBJ1-6; TRBD1 is a possible D gene (6 bases). This CDR3 has 15 residues. Germline V lookup: CDR1 LGHNA, CDR2 YSLEER. V gave up 2 bases and J gave up 9 bases, with 14 bases separating them. The CDR3 DNA reads TGCGCCAGCAGCCAAAAAGGCGGGGGCGGTTCACCCCTCCACTTT. This codes for CASSQKGGGGSPLHF.

The chain is built from TRBV6-5 and TRBJ1-2, with D maybe TRBD1 (5 bases). V dropped 0 bases and J dropped 8 bases, with 16 bases sitting between them. CDR1 is MNHEY and CDR2 is SVGAGI in the germline V gene. The CDR3 is 15 residues long. The CDR3 nucleotides are TGTGCCAGCAGTTACTCCCCGGGGGTTGTGCAGGGCTACACCTTC. Translated: CASSYSPGVVQGYTF.

V and J are TRBV7-9 and TRBJ1-2; D ambiguous. Germline values: CDR1 SEHNR, CDR2 FQNEAQ (reference sequence). The CDR3 totals 12 residues. With 4 bases removed from V and 3 bases from J, the gap between germline ends came to 6 bases. CDR3 DNA sequence: TGTGCCAGCAGCTACGGGGACTATGGCTACACCTTC. Encoded protein: CASSYGDYGYTF.